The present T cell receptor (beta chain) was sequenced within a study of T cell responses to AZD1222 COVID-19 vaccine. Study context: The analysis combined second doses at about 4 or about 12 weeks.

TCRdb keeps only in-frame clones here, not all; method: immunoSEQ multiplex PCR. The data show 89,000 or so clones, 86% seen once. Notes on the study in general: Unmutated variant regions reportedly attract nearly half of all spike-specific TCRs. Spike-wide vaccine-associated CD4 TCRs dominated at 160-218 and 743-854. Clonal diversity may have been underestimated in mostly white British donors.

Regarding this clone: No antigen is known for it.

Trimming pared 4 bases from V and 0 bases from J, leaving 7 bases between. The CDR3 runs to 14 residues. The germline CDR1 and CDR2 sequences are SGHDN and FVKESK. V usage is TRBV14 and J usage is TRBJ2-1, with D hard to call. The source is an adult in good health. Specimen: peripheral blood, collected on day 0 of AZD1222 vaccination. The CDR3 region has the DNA TGTGCCAGCAGCCGCGAAGGCTCCTACAATGAGCAGTTCTTC. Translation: CASSREGSYNEQFF.